This TCR beta chain was obtained from a study of blood T cells in healthy people across ages. This CDR3 has 15 amino acids. CDR1 and CDR2 from the germline V gene are SGHAT and FQNNGV. Trimming pared 8 bases from V and 5 bases from J, leaving 22 bases between. Through a sample-barcoded 5' primer and a J-beta primer mix, a second PCR was run for roughly 6 to 11 cycles. Each CDR3 protein is one row after TCRdb ran MiXCR on the 5' RACE reads. The sample carries 850,000 to 1,000,000 distinct CDR3 sequences, roughly half recorded once. The chain joins TRBV11-2 to TRBJ2-7; a weak D match, TRBD1 (5 bases). This sequence originates from a woman aged 55-70 years in good health. Sequencing was carried out using blood. Here the CDR3 reads CASGVGSQAYHEQYF. CDR3 nucleotides: TGTGCCAGCGGAGTCGGGTCACAGGCATACCACGAGCAGTACTTC.